This T cell receptor (beta chain) was identified in a study of blood T cells in healthy people across ages. Next came a second PCR, run for about 6 to 12 cycles, which used a sample-barcoded 5' primer along with a J-beta primer mix. Using its own MiXCR run on the 5' RACE reads, TCRdb lists one record per CDR3 protein. Here the sample spans some 760,000 distinct CDR3 sequences, around 25% being singletons. Total RNA was extracted at no less than 6 micrograms per sample. This clonotype was seen just once. These data were likewise used in another study, on T cells of mothers and their children. That work states: The overlap seen between related mothers and children slightly exceeded that of unrelated pairs, though not significantly.

The clonotype comes from a boy aged 5-17 years in good health. The sequenced material came from blood.

The CDR3 bases are TGTGCCAGCAGCGTAGGAGTGGGGTCGGAGACCCAGTACTTC. The encoded protein is CASSVGVGSETQYF. The chain links TRBV9 to TRBJ2-5; no firm D call. Deletions cut 0 bases from V and 5 bases from J, with 11 bases between. From germline, CDR1 is SGDLS and CDR2 YYNGEE. The CDR3 has 14 residues.